The clone carrying this T cell receptor beta chain came up many times. Germline CDR1 is SGHRS and CDR2 is YFSETQ. V was cut by 2 bases and J by 4 bases, with 12 bases left in between. CDR3 size: 14 residues. MiXCR, applied by TCRdb to the 5' RACE reads, yields one record per CDR3 protein. The table shows over 300,000 distinct CDR3 sequences, with roughly 3.9% occurring only once. The data were taken from a study of T cells after yellow fever vaccination. The source was PBMCs, collected 5 days after the yellow fever booster vaccination. This chain connects TRBV5-1 to TRBJ2-5; TRBD1 might be the D (6 bases). This receptor was taken from a young man who received the YFV17D yellow fever vaccine. CDR3 nucleotide sequence: TGCGCCAGCAGCTTCTTAGGGGGTGCAGAGACCCAGTACTTC. Its protein product is CASSFLGGAETQYF.